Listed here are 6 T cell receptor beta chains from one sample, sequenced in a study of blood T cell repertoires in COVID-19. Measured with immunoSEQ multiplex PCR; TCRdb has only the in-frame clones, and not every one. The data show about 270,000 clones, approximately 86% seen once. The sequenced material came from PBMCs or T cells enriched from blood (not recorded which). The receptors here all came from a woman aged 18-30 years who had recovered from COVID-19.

The CDR3 sequence: CASSFTGATNTEAFF. For the CDR3, the DNA is TGTGCCAGCAGTTTCACAGGGGCAACGAACACTGAAGCTTTCTTT. The chain links TRBV28 to TRBJ1-1, with 7 positions matching TRBD1. The CDR3 loop spans 15 amino acids. Germline V gene lookup returns CDR1 MDHEN and CDR2 SYDVKM. The V and J ends lost 3 bases and 1 base, in that order; junction bases with no gene match: 5.

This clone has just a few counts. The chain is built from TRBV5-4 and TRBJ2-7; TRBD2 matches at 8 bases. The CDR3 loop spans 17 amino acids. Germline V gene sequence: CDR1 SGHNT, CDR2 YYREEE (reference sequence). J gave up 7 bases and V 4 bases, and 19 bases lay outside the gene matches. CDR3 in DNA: TGTGCCAGCAGCGCGACCCTGGGCAGCGGGAGTAGTATAGAGCAGTACTTC. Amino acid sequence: CASSATLGSGSSIEQYF.

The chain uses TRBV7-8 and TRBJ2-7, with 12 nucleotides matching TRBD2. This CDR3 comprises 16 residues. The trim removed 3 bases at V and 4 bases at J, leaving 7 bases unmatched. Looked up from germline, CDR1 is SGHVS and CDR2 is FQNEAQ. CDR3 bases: TGTGCCAGCAGCTTCCGGACTAGCGGGATGTTATACGAGCAGTACTTC. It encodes CASSFRTSGMLYEQYF.

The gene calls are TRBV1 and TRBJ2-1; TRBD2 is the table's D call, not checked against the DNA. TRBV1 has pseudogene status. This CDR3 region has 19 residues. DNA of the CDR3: TGCACCAGCAGCCCCTTCCAATTAGGGCTAGCGGAACCCTACAATGAGCAGTTCTTC. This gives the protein CTSSPFQLGLAEPYNEQFF.

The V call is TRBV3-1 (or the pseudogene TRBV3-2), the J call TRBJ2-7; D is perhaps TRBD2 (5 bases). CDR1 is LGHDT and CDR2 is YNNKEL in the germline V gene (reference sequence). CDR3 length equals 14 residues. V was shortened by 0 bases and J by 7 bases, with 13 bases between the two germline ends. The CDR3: CASSQDFREREQYF. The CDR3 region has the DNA TGTGCCAGCAGCCAAGACTTCCGGGAACGGGAGCAGTACTTC.

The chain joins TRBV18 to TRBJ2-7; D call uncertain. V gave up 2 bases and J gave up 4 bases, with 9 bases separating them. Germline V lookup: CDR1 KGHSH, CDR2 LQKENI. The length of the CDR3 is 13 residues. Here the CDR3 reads CASSPGDPYEQYF. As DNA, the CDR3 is TGTGCCAGCTCACCAGGAGACCCTTACGAGCAGTACTTC.